Given below is one T cell receptor (beta chain) in context. This sample was included in a study of blood T cell repertoires in COVID-19. About the study: COVID-19 samples from acute and convalescent phases originated in the United States, Italy and Spain.

CDR1 is SEHNR, CDR2 FQNEAQ, per germline (reference sequence). The CDR3 totals 12 residues. V was pared by 2 bases and J by 8 bases, with 9 bases between. In the original workflow: Counts of nucleated cells, estimated from reference gene primer amplification, were obtained. TCRdb's table, derived via immunoSEQ multiplex PCR, lists solely in-frame clones and lacks some. The V and J calls and clone size are taken from that table; D and trimming were inferred from the DNA. Here the sample spans about 190,000 clones, about 88% being singletons. Sequenced material: peripheral blood. This clonotype was sampled from a human donor in a cohort sampled during active COVID-19. V usage is TRBV7-9 and J usage is TRBJ1-2; no clear D. CDR3 sequence (DNA): TGTGCCAGCAGCTTACCGGGGATCGGCTACACCTTC. Amino acids: CASSLPGIGYTF.